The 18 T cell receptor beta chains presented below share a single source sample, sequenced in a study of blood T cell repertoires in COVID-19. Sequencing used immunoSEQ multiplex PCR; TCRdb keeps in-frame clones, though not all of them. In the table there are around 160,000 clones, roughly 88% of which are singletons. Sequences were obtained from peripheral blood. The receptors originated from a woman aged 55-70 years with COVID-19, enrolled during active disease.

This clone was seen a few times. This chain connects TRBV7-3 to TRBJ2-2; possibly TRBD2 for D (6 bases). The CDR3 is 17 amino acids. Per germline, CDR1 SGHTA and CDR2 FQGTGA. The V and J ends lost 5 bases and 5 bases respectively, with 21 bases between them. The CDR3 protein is CASSPTPPDRGTGELFF. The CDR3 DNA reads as TGTGCCAGCAGCCCAACCCCGCCTGATCGGGGGACCGGGGAGCTGTTTTTT.

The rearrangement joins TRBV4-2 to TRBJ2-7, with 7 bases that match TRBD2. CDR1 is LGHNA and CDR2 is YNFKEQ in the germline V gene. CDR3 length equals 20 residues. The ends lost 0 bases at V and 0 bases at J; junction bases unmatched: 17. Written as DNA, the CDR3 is TGTGCCAGCAGCCAAGAGGGTTGGCGCGGGGGAAGGTTCAGCTCCTACGAGCAGTACTTC. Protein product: CASSQEGWRGGRFSSYEQYF.

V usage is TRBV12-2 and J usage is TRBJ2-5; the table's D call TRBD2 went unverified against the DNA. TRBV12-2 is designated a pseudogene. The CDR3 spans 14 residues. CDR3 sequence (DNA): TGTGCAAGTCGCCGGGGGAACCTCCAAGAGACCCAGTACTTC. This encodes CASRRGNLQETQYF.

CDR3 bases: TGTGCCAGCAGCACCGACAGGGGTGATGAGCAGTTCTTC. It is translated as CASSTDRGDEQFF. The chain combines TRBV9 with TRBJ2-1; 8 bases map to TRBD1. Germline V CDR1 and CDR2: SGDLS, YYNGEE. The CDR3 contains 13 residues. The V segment lost 4 bases and the J segment 8 bases; nucleotides outside the gene matches: 5.

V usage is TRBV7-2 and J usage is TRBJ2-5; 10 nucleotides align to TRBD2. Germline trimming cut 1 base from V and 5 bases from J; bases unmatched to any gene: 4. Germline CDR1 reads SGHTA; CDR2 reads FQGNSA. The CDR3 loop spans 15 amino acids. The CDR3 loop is CASSLVQRGGETQYF. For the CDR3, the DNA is TGTGCCAGCAGCTTAGTCCAGCGGGGGGGCGAGACCCAGTACTTC.

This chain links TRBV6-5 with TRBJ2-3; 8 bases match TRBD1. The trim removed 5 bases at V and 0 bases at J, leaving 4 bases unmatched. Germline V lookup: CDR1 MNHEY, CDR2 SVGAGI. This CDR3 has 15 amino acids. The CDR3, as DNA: TGTGCCAGCAGTCGGGACAGGCTTAGCACAGATACGCAGTATTTT. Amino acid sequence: CASSRDRLSTDTQYF.

CDR3 bases: TGTGCCATCAGACGGGCGGGGGGGCACACAGATACGCAGTATTTT. Its translation is CAIRRAGGHTDTQYF. The chain employs TRBV10-3 and TRBJ2-3; 9 bases line up with TRBD2. The ends lost 6 bases at V and 2 bases at J; junction bases unmatched: 6. From germline, CDR1 is ENHRY and CDR2 SYGVKD. This CDR3 has 15 amino acids.

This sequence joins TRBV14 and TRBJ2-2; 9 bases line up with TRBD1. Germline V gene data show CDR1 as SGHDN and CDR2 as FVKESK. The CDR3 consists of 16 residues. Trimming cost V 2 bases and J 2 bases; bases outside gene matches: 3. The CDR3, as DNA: TGTGCCAGCAGCCAACGGACAGGGGCCAACACCGGGGAGCTGTTTTTT. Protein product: CASSQRTGANTGELFF. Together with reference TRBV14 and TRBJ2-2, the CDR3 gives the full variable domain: EAGVTQFPSHSVIEKGQTVTLRCDPISGHDNLYWYRRVMGKEIKFLLHFVKESKQDESGMPNNRFLAERTGGTYSTLKVQPAELEDSGVYFCASSQRTGANTGELFFGEGSRLTVL.

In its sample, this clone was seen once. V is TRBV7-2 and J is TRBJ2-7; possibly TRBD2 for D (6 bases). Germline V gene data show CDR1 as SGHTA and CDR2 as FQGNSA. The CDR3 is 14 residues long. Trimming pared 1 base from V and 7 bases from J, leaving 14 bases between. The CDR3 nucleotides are TGTGCCAGCAGCTTAGGGTCCGGGACTGAAGAGCAGTACTTC. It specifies CASSLGSGTEEQYF.

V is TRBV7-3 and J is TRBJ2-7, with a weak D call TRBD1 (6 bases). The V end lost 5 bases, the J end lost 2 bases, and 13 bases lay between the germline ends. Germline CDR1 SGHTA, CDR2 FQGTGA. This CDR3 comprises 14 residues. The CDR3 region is CASSPQGGAYEQYF. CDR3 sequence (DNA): TGTGCCAGCAGCCCACAGGGTGGGGCCTACGAGCAGTACTTC.

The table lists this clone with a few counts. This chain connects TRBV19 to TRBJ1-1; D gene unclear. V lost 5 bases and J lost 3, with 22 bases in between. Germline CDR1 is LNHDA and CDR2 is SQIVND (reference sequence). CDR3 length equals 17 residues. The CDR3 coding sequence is TGTGCCAGTAGTGTCAACGGGGTTACGGCGACGGACACTGAAGCTTTCTTT. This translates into CASSVNGVTATDTEAFF.

The CDR3 protein is CASSLDTGTTSYNEQFF. CDR3 in DNA: TGCGCCAGCAGCTTGGATACCGGGACAACCTCCTACAATGAGCAGTTCTTC. The rearrangement links TRBV5-1 to TRBJ2-1; TRBD1 is a possible D gene (6 bases). Trimming removed 0 bases from V and 0 bases from J, with 13 bases in between. CDR3 length: 17 amino acids. Germline V CDR1 and CDR2: SGHRS, YFSETQ.

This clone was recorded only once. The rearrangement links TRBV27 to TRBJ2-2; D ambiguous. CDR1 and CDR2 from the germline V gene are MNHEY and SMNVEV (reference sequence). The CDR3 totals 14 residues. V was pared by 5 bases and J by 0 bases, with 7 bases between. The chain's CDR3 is CASSVTPNTGELFF. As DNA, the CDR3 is TGTGCCAGCAGTGTAACACCGAACACCGGGGAGCTGTTTTTT.

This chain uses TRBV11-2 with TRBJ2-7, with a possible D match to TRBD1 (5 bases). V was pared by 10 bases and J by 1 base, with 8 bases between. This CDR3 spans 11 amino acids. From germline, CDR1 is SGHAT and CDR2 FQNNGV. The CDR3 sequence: CAINRSYEQYF. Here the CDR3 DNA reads TGTGCCATCAACAGGTCCTACGAGCAGTACTTC. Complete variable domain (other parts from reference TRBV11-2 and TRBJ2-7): EAGVAQSPRYKIIEKRQSVAFWCNPISGHATLYWYQQILGQGPKLLIQFQNNGVVDDSQLPKDRFSAERLKGVDSTLKIQPAKLEDSAVYLCAINRSYEQYFGPGTRLTVT.

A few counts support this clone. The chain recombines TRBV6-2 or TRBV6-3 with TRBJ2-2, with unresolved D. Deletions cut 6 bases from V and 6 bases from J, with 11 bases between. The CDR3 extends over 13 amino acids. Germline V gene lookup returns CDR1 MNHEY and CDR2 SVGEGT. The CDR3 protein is CASSLTVPGELFF. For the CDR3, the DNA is TGTGCCAGCAGCCTTACAGTCCCCGGGGAGCTGTTTTTT.

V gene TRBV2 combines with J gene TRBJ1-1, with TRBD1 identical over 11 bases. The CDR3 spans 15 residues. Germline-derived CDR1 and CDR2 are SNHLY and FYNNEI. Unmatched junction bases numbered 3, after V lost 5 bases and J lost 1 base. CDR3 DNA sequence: TGTGCCAGCAGTCGGGACAGGGGGGAGAACACTGAAGCTTTCTTT. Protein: CASSRDRGENTEAFF.

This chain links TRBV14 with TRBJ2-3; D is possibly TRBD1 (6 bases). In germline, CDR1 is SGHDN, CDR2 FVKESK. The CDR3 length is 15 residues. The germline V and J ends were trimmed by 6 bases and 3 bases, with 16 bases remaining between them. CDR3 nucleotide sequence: TGTGCCAGCAGACAACAGGGAATAGGGACAGATACGCAGTATTTT. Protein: CASRQQGIGTDTQYF.

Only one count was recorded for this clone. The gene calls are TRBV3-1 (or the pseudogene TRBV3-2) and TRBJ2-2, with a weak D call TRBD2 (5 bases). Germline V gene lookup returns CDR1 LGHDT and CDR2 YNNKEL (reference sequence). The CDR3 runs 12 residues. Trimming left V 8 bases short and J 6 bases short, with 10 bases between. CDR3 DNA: TGTGCCAGCCTCGGGGTAGCCGGGGAGCTGTTTTTT. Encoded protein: CASLGVAGELFF.